This is a list of T cell receptor beta chains from one sample in a study of blood T cell repertoires in COVID-19. Repertoires were generated with immunoSEQ multiplex PCR, while TCRdb's copy carries only in-frame clones and drops some. The sample has tens of thousands of clones; 89% are singletons. What was sequenced was peripheral blood. The receptors were sampled from a man aged 50 to 60 with COVID-19, enrolled during active disease. Both conserved end residues are part of each CDR3.

>TRBV6-5
CASSYDRLGAGNEQFF
>TRBV3-1/TRBV3-2
CASSQWFQRGADTQYF
>TRBV15
CATSRDLGTGVISSYEQYF
>TRBV7-3
CASSLNPGTGELFF
>TRBV3-1/TRBV3-2
CASSRMIGGNTEAFF
>TRBV6-2/TRBV6-3
CASSPGGANTEAFF
>TRBV30
CAWSEPTGGYGNTIYF
>TRBV27
CATSSTRNTGELFF
>TRBV18
CASSPTQGQSTEAFF
>TRBV6-5
CATTGGYTGELFF
>TRBV6-5
CASRRTGVGHYEQYF
>TRBV5-1
CASSLVQDGELFF
>TRBV5-4
CASGGQGNYGYTF
>TRBV6-1
CASSEQVTTGELFF
>TRBV27
CASSYRGVGTEAFF
>TRBV9
CASSVAGNQPQHF
>TRBV5-1
CATSRWAGGGSEQFF
>TRBV6-6
CASSRPRTENNEQFF
>TRBV6-1
CASTHNNEQFF
>TRBV10-1
CARDRVSDGYTF
>TRBV4-3
CASSQEGLDNSPLHF